This entry is about one T cell receptor beta chain. This CDR3 contains 16 residues. Germline CDR1 reads MNHNS; CDR2 reads SASEGT. V lost 3 bases and J 1 base, leaving 15 bases between the germline ends. This sample stems from a study of blood T cell repertoires in COVID-19. The data were produced by immunoSEQ multiplex PCR, yet TCRdb's version contains in-frame clones alone and is incomplete. The sample records hundreds of thousands of clones, 80% to 90% being singletons. The sequencing input was PBMCs or T cells enriched from blood (not recorded which). The origin of this receptor is a man aged 18 to 35 who had recovered from COVID-19. This chain joins TRBV6-1 and TRBJ1-2; tentative D call: TRBD1 (5 bases). The CDR3 coding sequence is TGTGCCAGCAGTGATGTTGCGGGAAGGGGTAACTATGGCTACACCTTC. It translates to CASSDVAGRGNYGYTF.